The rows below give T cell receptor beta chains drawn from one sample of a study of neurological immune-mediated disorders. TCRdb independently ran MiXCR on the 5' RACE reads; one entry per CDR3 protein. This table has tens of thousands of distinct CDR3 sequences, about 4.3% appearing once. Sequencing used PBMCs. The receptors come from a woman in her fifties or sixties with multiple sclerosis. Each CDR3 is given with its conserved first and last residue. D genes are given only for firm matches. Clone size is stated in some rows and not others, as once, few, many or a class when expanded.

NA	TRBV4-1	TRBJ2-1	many	CASSREEGYNEQFF	TGCGCCAGCAGCCGCGAAGAGGGTTACAATGAGCAGTTCTTC
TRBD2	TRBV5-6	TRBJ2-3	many	CASSLVSGATDTQYF	TGTGCCAGCAGCTTGGTCAGCGGGGCCACAGATACGCAGTATTTT
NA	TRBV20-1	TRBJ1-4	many	CSARDRQTTNEKLFF	TGCAGTGCTAGAGATCGACAGACAACTAATGAAAAACTGTTTTTT
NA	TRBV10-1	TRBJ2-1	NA	CASSVDSYNEQFF	TGCGCCAGCAGTGTGGACAGCTACAATGAGCAGTTCTTC
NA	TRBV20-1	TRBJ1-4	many	CSARELGGNEKLFF	TGCAGTGCTAGAGAGTTGGGGGGAAATGAAAAACTGTTTTTT
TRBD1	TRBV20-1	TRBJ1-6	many	CSARLDRGAYNSPLHF	TGCAGTGCTAGACTGGACAGGGGAGCTTATAATTCACCCCTCCACTTT
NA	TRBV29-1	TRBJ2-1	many	CSVGLGDEQFF	TGCAGCGTTGGTCTTGGGGATGAGCAGTTCTTC
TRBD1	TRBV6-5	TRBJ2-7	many	CASSPPGTAYEQYF	TGTGCCAGCAGTCCACCCGGGACAGCCTACGAGCAGTACTTC
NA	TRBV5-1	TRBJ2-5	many	CASSLADQETQYF	TGCGCCAGCAGCTTGGCGGACCAAGAGACCCAGTACTTC
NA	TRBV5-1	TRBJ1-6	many	CASSLAGQNVGSPLHF	TGCGCCAGCAGCTTGGCGGGACAAAACGTTGGATCACCCCTCCACTTT
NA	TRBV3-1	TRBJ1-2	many	CASSRQTENGYTF	TGTGCCAGCAGCCGCCAGACAGAAAATGGCTACACCTTC
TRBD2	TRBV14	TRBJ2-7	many	CASSQGVLRGGSYEQYF	TGTGCCAGCAGCCAAGGGGTCCTCCGGGGGGGCTCTTACGAGCAGTACTTC